This T cell receptor (beta chain) derives from a study of cytomegalovirus exposure and HLA in healthy donors. The study's findings and limits: As a later analysis showed, a missense DCLRE1C variant was linked to trimming of TCR beta V- and J-genes.

Researchers ran the PCR with 60 Vbeta and 13 Jbeta primers. The table came from immunoSEQ multiplex PCR; TCRdb's copy has only in-frame clones and leaves some out. The sample consists of over 150,000 clones, 68% of them appearing once. A remark on this clone: Its antigen is as yet unknown.

Sequencing used PBMCs. This TCR came from a man aged 50 to 59 in good health and CMV-seronegative.

CDR3 sequence: CASSLRGYEQYF. CDR3 in DNA: TGCGCCAGCAGCTTGAGGGGCTACGAGCAGTACTTC. The chain combines TRBV5-1 with TRBJ2-7; weak D call: TRBD1 (5 bases). The V end was cut by 1 base, the J end by 3 bases, with 5 bases between. The CDR3 has 12 amino acids. CDR1 SGHRS and CDR2 YFSETQ come from the germline V gene.